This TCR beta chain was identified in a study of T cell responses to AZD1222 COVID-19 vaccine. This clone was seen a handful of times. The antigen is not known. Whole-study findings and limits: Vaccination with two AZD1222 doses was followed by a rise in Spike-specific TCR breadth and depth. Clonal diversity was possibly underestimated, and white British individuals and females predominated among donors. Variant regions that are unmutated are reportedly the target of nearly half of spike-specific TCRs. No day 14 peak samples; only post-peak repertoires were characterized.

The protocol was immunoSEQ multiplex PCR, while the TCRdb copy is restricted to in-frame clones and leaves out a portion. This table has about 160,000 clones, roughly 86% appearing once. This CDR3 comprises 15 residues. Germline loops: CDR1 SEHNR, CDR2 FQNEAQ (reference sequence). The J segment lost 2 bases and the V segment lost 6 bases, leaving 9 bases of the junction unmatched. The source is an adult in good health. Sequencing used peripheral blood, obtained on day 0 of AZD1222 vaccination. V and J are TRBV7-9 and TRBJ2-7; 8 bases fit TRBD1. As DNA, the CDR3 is TGTGCCAGCAGTCAAGGGACAGGCCGAACCTACGAGCAGTACTTC. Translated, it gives CASSQGTGRTYEQYF.